Presented here are 3 T cell receptor beta chains from one specimen sequenced in a study of blood T cell repertoires in COVID-19. Repertoires were generated with immunoSEQ multiplex PCR, while TCRdb's copy carries only in-frame clones and drops some. The table records a few hundred thousand clones, 83% of them present only once. The source material was peripheral blood. The receptors stem from a young woman with COVID-19, enrolled during active disease.

The chain joins TRBV27 to TRBJ2-5, with TRBD1 matching 11 bases. Germline V gene lookup returns CDR1 MNHEY and CDR2 SMNVEV (reference sequence). This CDR3 spans 16 amino acids. The trim removed 5 bases at V and 5 bases at J, leaving 10 bases unmatched. The CDR3 spells CASSTWTGGRGETQYF. In nucleotides, the CDR3 is TGTGCCAGCAGTACGTGGACAGGGGGCAGGGGGGAGACCCAGTACTTC.

V and J are TRBV5-6 and TRBJ1-1; D is perhaps TRBD1 (6 bases). The CDR3 totals 14 residues. Trimming cost V 5 bases and J 4 bases, with 15 bases left between them. Germline assignment: CDR1 SGHDT and CDR2 YYEEEE. The CDR3 DNA reads as TGTGCCAGCAGGGGGGGGCACGGGTTCACTGAAGCTTTCTTT. This codes for CASRGGHGFTEAFF.

This rearrangement joins TRBV19 to TRBJ2-7; D is possibly TRBD1 (5 bases). The CDR3 loop spans 15 amino acids. From germline, CDR1 is LNHDA and CDR2 SQIVND (reference sequence). The V gene lost 8 bases and the J gene lost 2 bases, with 19 bases spanning the gap. CDR3 protein: CASQRDAGQTYEQYF. The CDR3 DNA follows: TGTGCCAGTCAGCGAGACGCCGGACAAACCTACGAGCAGTACTTC.